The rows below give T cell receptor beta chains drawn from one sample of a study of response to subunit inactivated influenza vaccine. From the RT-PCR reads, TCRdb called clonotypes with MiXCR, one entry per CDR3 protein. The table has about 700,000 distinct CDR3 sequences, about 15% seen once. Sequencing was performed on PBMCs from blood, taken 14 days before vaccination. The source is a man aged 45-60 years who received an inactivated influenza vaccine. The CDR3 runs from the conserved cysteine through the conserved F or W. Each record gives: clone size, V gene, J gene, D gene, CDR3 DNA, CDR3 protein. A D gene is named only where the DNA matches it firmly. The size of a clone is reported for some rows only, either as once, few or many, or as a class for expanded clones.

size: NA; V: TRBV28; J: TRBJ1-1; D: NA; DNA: TGTGCCAGTTGGACAATGTTGAACACTGAAGCTTTCTTT; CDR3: CASWTMLNTEAFF
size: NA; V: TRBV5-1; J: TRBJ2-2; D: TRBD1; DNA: TGCGCCAGCAGCTTGGAGGCAGGGGGCTACACCGGGGAGCTGTTTTTT; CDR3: CASSLEAGGYTGELFF
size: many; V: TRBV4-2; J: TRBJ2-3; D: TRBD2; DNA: TGTGCCAGCAGCCAAGACCGGGGGGGAGGCACAGATACGCAGTATTTT; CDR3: CASSQDRGGGTDTQYF
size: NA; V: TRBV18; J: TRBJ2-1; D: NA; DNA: TGTGCCAGCTCACCAGCTAGCATTGATGAGCAGTTCTTC; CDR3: CASSPASIDEQFF
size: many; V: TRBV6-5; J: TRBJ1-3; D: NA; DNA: TGTGCCAGCAGTTATTCCACTATAGCAGAGAACTCTGGAAACACCATATATTTT; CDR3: CASSYSTIAENSGNTIYF
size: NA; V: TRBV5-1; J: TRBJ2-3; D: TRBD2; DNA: TGCGCCAGCAGCTTTGTTGGGTGGAGTAGCGGGAGTGAAGATACGCAGTATTTT; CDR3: CASSFVGWSSGSEDTQYF
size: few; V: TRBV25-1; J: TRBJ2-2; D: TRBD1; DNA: TGTGCCAGCAGTGTGGACAGGGGCACCGGGGAGCTGTTTTTT; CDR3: CASSVDRGTGELFF
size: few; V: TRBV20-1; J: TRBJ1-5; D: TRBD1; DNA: TGCAGTGCAAAAGGACAGGGACATAACAATCAGCCCCAGCATTTT; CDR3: CSAKGQGHNNQPQHF
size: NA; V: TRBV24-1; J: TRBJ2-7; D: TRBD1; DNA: TGTGCCACCAGTGAGGCGGGACAGGGGTACGAGCAGTACTTC; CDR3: CATSEAGQGYEQYF
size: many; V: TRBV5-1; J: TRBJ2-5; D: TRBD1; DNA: TGCGCCAGCAGCCCAGGGACAGCCCAAGAGACCCAGTACTTC; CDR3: CASSPGTAQETQYF
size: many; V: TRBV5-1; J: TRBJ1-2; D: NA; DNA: TGCGCCAGCAGCTTGGACAGTAACTATGGCTACACCTTC; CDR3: CASSLDSNYGYTF
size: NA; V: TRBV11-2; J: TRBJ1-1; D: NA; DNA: TGTGCCAGCAGCTTAGTATCAGTACGTGGTGAAGCTTTCTTT; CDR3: CASSLVSVRGEAFF
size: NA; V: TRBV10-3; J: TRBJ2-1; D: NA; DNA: TGTGCCATCAGTGAGTCGACGGGGGGCGGCGAGCAGTTCTTC; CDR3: CAISESTGGGEQFF
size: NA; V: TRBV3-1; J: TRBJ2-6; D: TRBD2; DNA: TGTGCCAGCCGGACTAGCGGGAGTCCTGGGGCCAACGTCCTGACTTTC; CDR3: CASRTSGSPGANVLTF
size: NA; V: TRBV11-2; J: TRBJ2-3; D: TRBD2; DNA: TGTGCCAGCAGCTTCGGACTAGCGGGAGTAACAGATACGCAGTATTTT; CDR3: CASSFGLAGVTDTQYF
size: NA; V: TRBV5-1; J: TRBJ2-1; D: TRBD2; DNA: TGCGCCAGCAGCTTGAGACTAGCCGACACCTACAATGAGCAGTTCTTC; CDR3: CASSLRLADTYNEQFF
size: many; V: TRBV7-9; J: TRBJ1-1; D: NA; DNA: TGTGCCAGCAGCCTGTGGGCTGAAGCTTTCTTT; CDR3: CASSLWAEAFF
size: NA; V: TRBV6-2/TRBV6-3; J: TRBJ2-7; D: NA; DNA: TGTGCCAGCAGGGGGACGGCCCCCTACGAGCAGTACTTC; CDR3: CASRGTAPYEQYF
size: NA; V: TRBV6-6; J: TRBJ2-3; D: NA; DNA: TGTGCCAGCAGTTACCCTGCCACAGATACGCAGTATTTT; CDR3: CASSYPATDTQYF
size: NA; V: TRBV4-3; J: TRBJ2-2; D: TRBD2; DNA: TGCGCCAGCAGCCAAGTCTGGGGACTAGCGGATACGTGGAACACCGGGGAGCTGTTTTTT; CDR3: CASSQVWGLADTWNTGELFF
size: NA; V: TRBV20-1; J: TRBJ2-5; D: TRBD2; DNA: TGCAGTGCTAGGGGACTAGCGGACCAAGAGACCCAGTACTTC; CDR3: CSARGLADQETQYF
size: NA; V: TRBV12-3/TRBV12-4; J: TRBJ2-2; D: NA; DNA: TGTGCCAGCAGTGGCATTACCGGGGAGCTGTTTTTT; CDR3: CASSGITGELFF
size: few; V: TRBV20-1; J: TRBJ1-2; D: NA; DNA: TGCAGTGCCCATGACGGGGCTTCTAACTATGGCTACACCTTC; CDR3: CSAHDGASNYGYTF
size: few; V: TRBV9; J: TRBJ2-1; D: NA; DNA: TGTGCCAGCAGCGTAGCTTTACAGACTAACAATGAGCAGTTCTTC; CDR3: CASSVALQTNNEQFF
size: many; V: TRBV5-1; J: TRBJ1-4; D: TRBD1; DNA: TGCGCCAGCAGCTTTACAGGGGCCGTTGAAAAACTGTTTTTT; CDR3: CASSFTGAVEKLFF
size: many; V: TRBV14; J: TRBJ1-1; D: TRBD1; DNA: TGTGCCAGCAGCCAAGATCTAGGGGGCAGGGCTTTCTTT; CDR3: CASSQDLGGRAFF
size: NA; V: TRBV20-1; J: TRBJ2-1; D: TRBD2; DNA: TGCAGTGCGCAGGAATTGGGTAGCGGGTACAATGAGCAGTTCTTC; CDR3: CSAQELGSGYNEQFF
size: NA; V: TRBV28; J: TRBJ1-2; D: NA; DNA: TGTGCCAGCAGTTTGCCCCGGGGAGCCTATGGCTACACCTTC; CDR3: CASSLPRGAYGYTF
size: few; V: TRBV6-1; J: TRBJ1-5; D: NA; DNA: TGTGCCAGCAGTGCCGCAGGGGTTACTCAGCCCCAGCATTTT; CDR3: CASSAAGVTQPQHF
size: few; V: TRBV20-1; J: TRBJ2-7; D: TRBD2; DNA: TGCAGTGTCTCGGTGGGCGGGAGGGCCTTCTCCTACGAGCAGTACTTC; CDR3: CSVSVGGRAFSYEQYF
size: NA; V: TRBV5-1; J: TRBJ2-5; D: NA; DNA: TGCGCCAGCAGCTTGGCCGTCGGTCAAGAGACCCAGTACTTC; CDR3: CASSLAVGQETQYF
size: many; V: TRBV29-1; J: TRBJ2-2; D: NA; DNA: TGCAGCGCTTGGCAGGGGCGGACCGGGGAGCTGTTTTTT; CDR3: CSAWQGRTGELFF
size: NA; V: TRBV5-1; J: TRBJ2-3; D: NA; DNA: TGCGCCAGCAGCTTGGTCCCCAGGGGGAGGGAGGATACGCAGTATTTT; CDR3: CASSLVPRGREDTQYF
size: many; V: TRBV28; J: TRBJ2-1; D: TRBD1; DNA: TGTGCCAGCAGTTTTACAGGGGGCATCAATGAGCAGTTCTTC; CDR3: CASSFTGGINEQFF
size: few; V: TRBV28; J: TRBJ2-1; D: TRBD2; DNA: TGTGCCAGCACCAGGACTAGCGGGAAAAACAATGAGCAGTTCTTC; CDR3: CASTRTSGKNNEQFF
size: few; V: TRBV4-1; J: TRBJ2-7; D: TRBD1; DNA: TGCGCCAGCAGCCAGAAGGGGACAGGGGACGAGCAGTACTTC; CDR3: CASSQKGTGDEQYF
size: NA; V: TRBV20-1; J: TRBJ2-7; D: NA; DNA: TGCAGTGCTAGAGATCAACTCCCCTACGAGCAGTACTTC; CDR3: CSARDQLPYEQYF
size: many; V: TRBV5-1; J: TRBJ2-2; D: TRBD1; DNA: TGCGCCAGCAGCCTACGGGACAGGAGGGCCGGGGAGCTGTTTTTT; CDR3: CASSLRDRRAGELFF
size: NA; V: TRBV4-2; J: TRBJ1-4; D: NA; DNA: TGTGCCAGCAGCCACCAGATTAATGAAAAACTGTTTTTT; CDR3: CASSHQINEKLFF
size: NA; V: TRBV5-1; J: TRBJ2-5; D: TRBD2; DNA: TGCGCCAGCAGAAGCCTAGCGGGGGGAGGAGAGACCCAGTACTTC; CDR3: CASRSLAGGGETQYF
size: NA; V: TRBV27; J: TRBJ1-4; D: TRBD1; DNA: TGTGCCAGCAGTTTGGTCAGGGGGCGAAATGAAAAACTGTTTTTT; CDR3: CASSLVRGRNEKLFF
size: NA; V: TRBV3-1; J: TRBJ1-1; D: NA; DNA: TGTGCCAGCAGACAAACAGGATTGAACACTGAAGCTTTCTTT; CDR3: CASRQTGLNTEAFF
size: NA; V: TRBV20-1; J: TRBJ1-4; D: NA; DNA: TGCAGTGCTAGAGAGGGGGGCGGTAGTGAAAAACTGTTTTTT; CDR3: CSAREGGGSEKLFF